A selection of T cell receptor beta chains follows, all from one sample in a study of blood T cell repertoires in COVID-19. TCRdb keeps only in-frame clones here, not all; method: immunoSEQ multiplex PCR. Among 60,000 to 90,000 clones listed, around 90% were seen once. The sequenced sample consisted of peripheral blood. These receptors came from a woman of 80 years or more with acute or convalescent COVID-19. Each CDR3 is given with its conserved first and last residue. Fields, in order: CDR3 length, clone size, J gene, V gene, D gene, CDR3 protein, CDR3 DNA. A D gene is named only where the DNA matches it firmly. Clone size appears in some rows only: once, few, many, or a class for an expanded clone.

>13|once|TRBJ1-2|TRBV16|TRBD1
CASSQSGGRGYTF
TGTGCCAGCAGCCAATCAGGGGGCCGTGGCTACACCTTC
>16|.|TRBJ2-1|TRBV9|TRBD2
CASSLGTSGRTGEQFF
TGTGCCAGCAGCCTAGGGACTAGCGGGAGAACTGGTGAGCAGTTCTTC
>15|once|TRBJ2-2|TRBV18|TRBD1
CASSPRQGNTGELFF
TGTGCCAGCTCACCAAGACAGGGTAACACCGGGGAGCTGTTTTTT
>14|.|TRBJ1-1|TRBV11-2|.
CASSSPVGNTEAFF
TGTGCCAGCAGCTCACCCGTCGGGAACACTGAAGCTTTCTTT
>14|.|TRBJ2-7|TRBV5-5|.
CASSAPGKAYEQYF
TGTGCCAGCAGCGCACCGGGAAAAGCCTACGAGCAGTACTTC
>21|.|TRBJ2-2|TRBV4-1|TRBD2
CASSQRWTSATPGKGAGELFF
TGCGCCAGCAGCCAAAGGTGGACTAGCGCAACACCGGGGAAGGGTGCCGGGGAGCTGTTTTTT
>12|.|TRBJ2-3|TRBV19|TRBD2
CASSGSGRSRYF
TGTGCCAGTAGCGGAAGCGGGAGGTCTCGGTATTTT
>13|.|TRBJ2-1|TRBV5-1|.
CASSSQDGGEQFF
TGCGCCAGCAGCTCCCAGGACGGGGGTGAGCAGTTCTTC
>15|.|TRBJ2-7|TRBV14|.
CASSKRDTHSHEQYF
TGTGCCAGCAGCAAACGGGACACACATTCGCACGAGCAGTACTTC
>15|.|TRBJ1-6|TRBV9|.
CASSVDGGGRSPLHF
TGTGCCAGCAGCGTAGATGGGGGGGGTAGGTCACCCCTCCACTTT
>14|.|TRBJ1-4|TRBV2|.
CASSVRGGNEKLFF
TGTGCCAGCAGTGTCAGGGGCGGTAATGAAAAACTGTTTTTT
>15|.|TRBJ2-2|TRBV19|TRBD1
CASIPTGGYPGELFF
TGTGCCAGTATCCCGACAGGGGGGTACCCCGGGGAGCTGTTTTTT
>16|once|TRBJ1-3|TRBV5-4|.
CASSRGTAISGNTIYF
TGTGCCAGCAGCCGCGGGACGGCAATCTCTGGAAACACCATATATTTT
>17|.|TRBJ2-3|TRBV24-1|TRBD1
CATSEDTAGTAPDTQYF
TGTGCCACCAGTGAAGACACCGCCGGGACAGCGCCAGATACGCAGTATTTT
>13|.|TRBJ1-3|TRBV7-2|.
CASSLVGQSTIYF
TGTGCCAGCAGCTTAGTAGGACAGAGTACCATATATTTT
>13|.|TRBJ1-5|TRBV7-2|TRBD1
CASSYGTGKPQHF
TGTGCCAGCAGCTACGGGACAGGAAAACCCCAGCATTTT
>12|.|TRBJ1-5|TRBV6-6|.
CASSYVTEPQHF
TGTGCCAGCAGTTACGTAACAGAACCCCAGCATTTT
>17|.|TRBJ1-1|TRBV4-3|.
CASSQDHGQLVNTEAFF
TGCGCCAGCAGCCAAGATCACGGACAGCTCGTGAACACTGAAGCTTTCTTT
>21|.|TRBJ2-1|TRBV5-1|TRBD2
CASSSKNGTSGRTYSYNEQFF
TGCGCCAGCAGTTCCAAAAACGGGACTAGCGGGAGGACCTATTCATACAATGAGCAGTTCTTC
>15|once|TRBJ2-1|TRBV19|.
CASSLGRGNYNEQFF
TGTGCCAGTAGTCTAGGTCGAGGGAACTACAATGAGCAGTTCTTC
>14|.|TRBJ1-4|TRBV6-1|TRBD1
CASSEASTGGGMFF
TGTGCCAGCAGTGAAGCCTCGACAGGGGGGGGAATGTTTTTT
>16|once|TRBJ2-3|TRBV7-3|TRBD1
CASSLGGGQGSDTQYF
TGTGCCAGCAGCTTAGGCGGGGGACAGGGATCAGATACGCAGTATTTT
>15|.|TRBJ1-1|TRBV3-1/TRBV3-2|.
CASSLGRGGHTEAFF
TGTGCCAGCAGCCTCGGCCGAGGGGGTCACACTGAAGCTTTCTTT
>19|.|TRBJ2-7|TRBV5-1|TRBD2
CASSYGSPNRLAGAYEQYF
TGCGCCAGCAGCTACGGGTCCCCAAATCGACTAGCGGGAGCCTACGAGCAGTACTTC
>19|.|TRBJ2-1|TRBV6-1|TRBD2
CASSEGRAGGPHGINEQFF
TGTGCCAGCAGTGAAGGTCGAGCGGGAGGGCCCCACGGCATCAATGAGCAGTTCTTC
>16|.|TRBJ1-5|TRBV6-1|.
CASSEGSGAGYQPQHF
TGTGCCAGCAGTGAGGGATCAGGGGCGGGTTATCAGCCCCAGCATTTT
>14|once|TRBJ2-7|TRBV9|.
CASSVGWGRGEQYF
TGTGCCAGCAGCGTAGGCTGGGGGCGCGGCGAGCAGTACTTC
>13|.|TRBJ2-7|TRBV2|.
CASSEGTPYEQYF
TGTGCCAGCAGTGAAGGCACTCCCTACGAGCAGTACTTC